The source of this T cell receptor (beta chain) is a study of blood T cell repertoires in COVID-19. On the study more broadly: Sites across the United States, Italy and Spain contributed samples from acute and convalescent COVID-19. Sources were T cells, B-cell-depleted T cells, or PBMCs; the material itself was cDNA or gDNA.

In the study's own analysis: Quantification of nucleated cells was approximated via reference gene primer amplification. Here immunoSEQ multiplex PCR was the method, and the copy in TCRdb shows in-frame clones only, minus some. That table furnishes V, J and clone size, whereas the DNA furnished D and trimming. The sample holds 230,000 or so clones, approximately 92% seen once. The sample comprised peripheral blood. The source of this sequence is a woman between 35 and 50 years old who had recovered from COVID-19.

The chain's CDR3 is CASSIVAGPYEQYF. The CDR3 bases are TGTGCCAGTAGTATAGTCGCGGGTCCCTACGAGCAGTACTTC. The chain links TRBV19 to TRBJ2-7; a possible D gene is TRBD2 (5 bases). V lost 1 base to trimming and J lost 2 bases, with 9 bases between them. This CDR3 spans 14 amino acids. Germline V gene data show CDR1 as LNHDA and CDR2 as SQIVND (reference sequence).